The 8 T cell receptor beta chains below were found in one sample sequenced in a study of T cells and copy number aberrations in small-cell lung cancer. Sequencing was performed with immunoSEQ multiplex PCR; in TCRdb, only in-frame clones are kept and a portion is missing. The top ten hold about 5.3% of the sample, which has about 2,500 clones, 82% seen once. The sequencing sample was made of normal tissue next to the tumor. These receptors were obtained from a woman aged 50 to 65 with small cell lung cancer.

The chain combines TRBV28 with TRBJ2-3; TRBD1 matches 7 bases. Trimming removed 7 bases from V and 3 bases from J; junction bases left unmatched: 16. Germline lookup yields CDR1 MDHEN and CDR2 SYDVKM. This CDR3 comprises 17 residues. The CDR3 protein is CASIAKKGGRSTDTQYF. The CDR3 region has the DNA TGTGCCAGCATTGCCAAAAAAGGGGGCAGGTCGACAGATACGCAGTATTTT.

This chain joins TRBV7-3 and TRBJ2-2; D perhaps matches TRBD2 (6 bases). Germline V gene sequence: CDR1 SGHTA, CDR2 FQGTGA. The germline V and J ends were trimmed by 6 bases and 2 bases, with 19 bases remaining between them. This CDR3 region has 17 residues. The CDR3 coding sequence is TGTGCCAGCAGTGACTACAGGCGGGAAATTAACACCGGGGAGCTGTTTTTT. It codes for CASSDYRREINTGELFF.

The J gene is TRBJ2-3, the V gene TRBV7-9; 8 bases align to TRBD2. With V trimmed by 4 bases and J by 4 bases, 4 bases remained unmatched. The CDR3 runs 14 residues. CDR1 and CDR2 from the germline V gene are SEHNR and FQNEAQ (reference sequence). The CDR3 reads CASSSERESDTQYF. CDR3 DNA: TGTGCCAGCAGCTCCGAGCGGGAGTCAGATACGCAGTATTTT.

V and J are TRBV28 and TRBJ1-1; tentatively, D is TRBD1 (5 bases). CDR1 is MDHEN and CDR2 is SYDVKM in the germline V gene. The CDR3 extends over 12 amino acids. Trimming took off 3 bases at V and 8 bases at J, with 10 bases between the two ends. The CDR3 here is CASSFFGAEAFF. For the CDR3, the DNA is TGTGCCAGCAGTTTCTTCGGGGCAGAAGCTTTCTTT.

A single count supports this clone. This chain uses TRBV7-2 with TRBJ2-2; D remains unclear. Germline CDR1 reads SGHTA; CDR2 reads FQGNSA. V dropped 2 bases and J dropped 6 bases, with 13 bases sitting between them. This CDR3 has 15 amino acids. CDR3 in amino acids: CASSLFSPVPGELFF. CDR3 coding DNA: TGTGCCAGCAGCTTATTTTCTCCGGTCCCCGGGGAGCTGTTTTTT. The full variable domain, rest sourced from reference TRBV7-2 and TRBJ2-2, is GAGVSQSPSNKVTEKGKDVELRCDPISGHTALYWYRQSLGQGLEFLIYFQGNSAPDKSGLPSDRFSAERTGGSVSTLTIQRTQQEDSAVYLCASSLFSPVPGELFFGEGSRLTVL.

This clone was recorded once. The V call is TRBV5-6, the J call TRBJ1-5; D uncertain. Trimming stripped 2 bases from V and 4 bases from J, with 7 bases between. The germline V gene has CDR1 SGHDT and CDR2 YYEEEE. This CDR3 is built from 13 residues. For the CDR3, the DNA is TGTGCCAGCAGCTTTGGGCCTAATCAGCCCCAGCATTTT. Translation: CASSFGPNQPQHF. The full variable domain, completed using reference TRBV5-6 and TRBJ1-5, is DAGVTQSPTHLIKTRGQQVTLRCSPKSGHDTVSWYQQALGQGPQFIFQYYEEEERQRGNFPDRFSGHQFPNYSSELNVNALLLGDSALYLCASSFGPNQPQHFGDGTRLSIL.

Remarks on this clone: Germline is not matched at one junction end, which may reflect a read error. This chain connects TRBV7-8 to TRBJ1-6; unclear D gene. The V gene's germline CDR1 is SGHVS and CDR2 FQNEAQ. This CDR3 comprises 12 residues. CDR3 in amino acids: CASSLDNSPLYF. The CDR3 nucleotides read TGTGCCAGCAGCTTAGATAATTCACCCCTCTACTTT.

The rearrangement joins TRBV15 to TRBJ2-7; D not resolved. CDR3 size: 17 residues. Between the trimmed V and J ends, which lost 0 bases and 4 bases, there was a span of 19 bases. Germline V gene sequence: CDR1 LNHNV, CDR2 YYDKDF (reference sequence). The CDR3 bases are TGTGCCACCAGCAGAGATTACCCGAAAGCCTTACATTACGAGCAGTACTTC. Translating it yields CATSRDYPKALHYEQYF.